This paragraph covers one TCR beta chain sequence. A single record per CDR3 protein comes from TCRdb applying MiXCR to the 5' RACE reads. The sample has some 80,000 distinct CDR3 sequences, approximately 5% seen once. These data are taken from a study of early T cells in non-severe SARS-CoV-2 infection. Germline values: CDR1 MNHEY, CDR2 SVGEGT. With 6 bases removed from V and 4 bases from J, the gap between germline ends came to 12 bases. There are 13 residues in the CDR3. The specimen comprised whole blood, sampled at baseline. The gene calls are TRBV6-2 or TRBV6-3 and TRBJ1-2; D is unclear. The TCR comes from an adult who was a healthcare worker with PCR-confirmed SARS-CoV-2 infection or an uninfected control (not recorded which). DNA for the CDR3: TGTGCCAGCAGCCGACCACAGAGCTATGGCTACACCTTC. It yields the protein CASSRPQSYGYTF.